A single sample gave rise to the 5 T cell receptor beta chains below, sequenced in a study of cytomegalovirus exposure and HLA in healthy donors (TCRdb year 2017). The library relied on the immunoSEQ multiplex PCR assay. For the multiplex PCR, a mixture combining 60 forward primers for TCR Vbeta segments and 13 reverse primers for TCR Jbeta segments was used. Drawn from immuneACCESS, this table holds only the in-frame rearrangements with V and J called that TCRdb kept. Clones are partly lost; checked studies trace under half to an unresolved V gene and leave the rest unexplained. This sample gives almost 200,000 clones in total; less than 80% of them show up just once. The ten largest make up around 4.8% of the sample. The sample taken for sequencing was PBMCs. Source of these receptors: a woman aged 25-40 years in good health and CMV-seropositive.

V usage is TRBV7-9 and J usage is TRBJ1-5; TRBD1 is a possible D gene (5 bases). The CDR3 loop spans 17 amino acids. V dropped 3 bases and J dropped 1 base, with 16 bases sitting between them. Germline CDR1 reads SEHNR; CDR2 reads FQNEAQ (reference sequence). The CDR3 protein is CASSFKGPTGSNQPQHF. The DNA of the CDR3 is TGTGCCAGCAGCTTTAAGGGGCCCACTGGGAGCAATCAGCCCCAGCATTTT.

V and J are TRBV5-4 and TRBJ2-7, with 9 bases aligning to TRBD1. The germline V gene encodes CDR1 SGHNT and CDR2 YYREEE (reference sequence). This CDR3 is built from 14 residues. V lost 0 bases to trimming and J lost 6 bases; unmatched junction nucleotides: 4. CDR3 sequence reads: CASSLGDRVGEQYF. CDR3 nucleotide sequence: TGTGCCAGCAGCTTGGGGGACAGGGTTGGCGAGCAGTACTTC.

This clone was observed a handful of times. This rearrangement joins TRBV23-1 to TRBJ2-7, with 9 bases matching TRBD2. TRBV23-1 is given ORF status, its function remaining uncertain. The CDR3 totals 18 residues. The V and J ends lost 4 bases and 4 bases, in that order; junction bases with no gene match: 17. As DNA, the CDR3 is TGCGCCAGCAGTCGAAAGTGGGGGGGCGGGAGGGCCTTATACGAGCAGTACTTC. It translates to CASSRKWGGGRALYEQYF.

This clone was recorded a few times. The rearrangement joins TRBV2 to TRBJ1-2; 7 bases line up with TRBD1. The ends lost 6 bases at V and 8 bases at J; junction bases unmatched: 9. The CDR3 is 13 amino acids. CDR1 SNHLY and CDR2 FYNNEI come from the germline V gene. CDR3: CASSATGFDGYTF. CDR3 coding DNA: TGTGCCAGCAGCGCGACAGGGTTTGACGGCTACACCTTC.

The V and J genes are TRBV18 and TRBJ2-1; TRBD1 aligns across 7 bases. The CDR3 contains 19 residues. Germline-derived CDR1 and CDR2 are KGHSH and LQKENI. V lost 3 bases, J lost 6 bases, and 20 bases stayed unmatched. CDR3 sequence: CASSPMDRRTPRDLNEQFF. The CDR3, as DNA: TGTGCCAGCTCACCGATGGACAGGCGAACTCCCAGAGACCTCAATGAGCAGTTCTTC.